The 29 T cell receptor beta chains reported below all come from one sample, sequenced in a study of radiotherapy plus CTLA-4 blockade in lung cancer. Measured with immunoSEQ multiplex PCR; TCRdb has only the in-frame clones, and not every one. There are approximately 52,000 clones in the sample; roughly 80% occur only once, and 7.5% to 9.5% lies in the top ten. Sample: peripheral blood, taken from a patient treated with radiotherapy plus ipilimumab. These receptor sequences come from a human donor with non-small cell lung cancer who had a complete response to radiotherapy plus ipilimumab.

V gene TRBV5-1 combines with J gene TRBJ1-3; D may be TRBD1 (6 bases). CDR3 length equals 15 residues. Germline V gene sequence: CDR1 SGHRS, CDR2 YFSETQ. The germline V and J ends were trimmed by 6 bases and 0 bases, with 13 bases remaining between them. CDR3 nucleotide sequence: TGCGCCAGCACTCCGGACAGTTCCTCTGGAAACACCATATATTTT. It yields the protein CASTPDSSSGNTIYF. Looking up the rest from reference TRBV5-1 and TRBJ1-3 gives the full variable domain: KAGVTQTPRYLIKTRGQQVTLSCSPISGHRSVSWYQQTPGQGLQFLFEYFSETQRNKGNFPGRFSGRQFSNSRSEMNVSTLELGDSALYLCASTPDSSSGNTIYFGEGSWLTVV.

The chain uses TRBV11-2 and TRBJ1-2; the D is unclear. The CDR3 has 12 residues. The germline CDR1 and CDR2 sequences are SGHAT and FQNNGV. The ends were cut back, 5 bases at V and 3 bases at J, with 7 bases in the middle. The CDR3 reads CASSQSYYGYTF. CDR3 nucleotide sequence: TGTGCCAGCAGCCAGTCCTACTATGGCTACACCTTC.

J is TRBJ1-2 and V is TRBV9; 11 positions agree with TRBD1. The length of the CDR3 is 18 residues. Germline V gives CDR1 SGDLS, CDR2 YYNGEE. Germline trimming cut 2 bases from V and 4 bases from J; bases unmatched to any gene: 13. The CDR3 reads CASSVAERTGGWGYGYTF. DNA of the CDR3: TGTGCCAGCAGCGTTGCGGAACGGACAGGGGGCTGGGGCTATGGCTACACCTTC.

The CDR3, as DNA: TGCGCCAGCAGCCAAGAGGGACTAGCGGGAGTTGAGCAGTTCTTC. It is translated as CASSQEGLAGVEQFF. The rearrangement links TRBV4-3 to TRBJ2-1, with 14 nucleotides matching TRBD2. Looked up from germline, CDR1 is LGHNA and CDR2 is YSLEER. With V trimmed by 0 bases and J by 9 bases, 1 base remained unmatched. CDR3 length: 15 residues.

This clone was counted only a few times. V is TRBV5-1 and J is TRBJ1-3, with 7 nucleotides matching TRBD1. The CDR3 has 15 amino acids. Germline trimming cut 3 bases from V and 0 bases from J; bases unmatched to any gene: 3. Germline CDR1 and CDR2: SGHRS and YFSETQ. The CDR3 loop is CASSSGTASGNTIYF. For the CDR3, the DNA is TGCGCCAGCAGCTCGGGGACAGCCTCTGGAAACACCATATATTTT.

The chain has TRBV7-9 and TRBJ2-3; 10 positions agree with TRBD2. CDR1 is SEHNR, CDR2 FQNEAQ, per germline (reference sequence). CDR3 length: 13 residues. With 5 bases clipped from V and 8 bases from J, the junction kept 4 bases outside the gene matches. The CDR3 here is CASSATSGATQYF. CDR3 DNA: TGTGCCAGCAGCGCCACTAGCGGGGCTACGCAGTATTTT.

V and J are TRBV18 and TRBJ2-7, with 10 bases fitting TRBD2. V lost 6 bases, J lost 7 bases, and 12 bases stayed unmatched. The germline V gene has CDR1 KGHSH and CDR2 LQKENI. The CDR3 spans 15 residues. Written as DNA, the CDR3 is TGTGCCAGCTCGCCTCTAGCGGGGGACCCCTGGGAGCAGTACTTC. Its translation: CASSPLAGDPWEQYF. Together with reference TRBV18 and TRBJ2-7, the CDR3 gives the full variable domain: NAGVMQNPRHLVRRRGQEARLRCSPMKGHSHVYWYRQLPEEGLKFMVYLQKENIIDESGMPKERFSAEFPKEGPSILRIQQVVRGDSAAYFCASSPLAGDPWEQYFGPGTRLTVT.

The rearrangement uses TRBV6-1 and TRBJ2-7; 7 bases line up with TRBD2. Germline CDR1 and CDR2: MNHNS and SASEGT. The CDR3 is 14 residues long. Trimming at V came to 3 bases and at J to 2 bases, leaving 4 bases not matched to a gene. DNA for the CDR3: TGTGCCAGCAGTGAGCGGGGGTTGCCCTACGAGCAGTACGTC. Protein product: CASSERGLPYEQYV.

The chain employs TRBV29-1 and TRBJ2-7; a possible D gene is TRBD1 (6 bases). Germline V lookup: CDR1 SQVTM, CDR2 ANQGSEA. The CDR3 sequence is 12 residues long. Trimming removed 4 bases from V and 4 bases from J, with 11 bases in between. The CDR3 DNA sequence: TGCAGCGTTGCGGAACAGGGTTACGAGCAGTACTTC. It encodes CSVAEQGYEQYF.

The V gene is TRBV19, the J gene TRBJ1-2; TRBD1 might be the D (5 bases). CDR1 and CDR2 (germline): LNHDA, SQIVND (reference sequence). V was trimmed by 3 bases and J by 3 bases, leaving 11 bases between them. This CDR3 has 14 amino acids. The CDR3 reads CASSMAGNHYGYTF. CDR3 nucleotides: TGTGCCAGTAGTATGGCAGGGAATCACTATGGCTACACCTTC.

The chain has TRBV18 and TRBJ2-1, with 9 positions matching TRBD1. Trimming took 3 bases from V and 9 from J; bases not matched to a gene: 12. CDR3 length: 16 residues. Looked up from germline, CDR1 is KGHSH and CDR2 is LQKENI. This chain's CDR3 is CASSPSTGGGGVEQFF. The CDR3 nucleotides are TGTGCCAGCTCACCCTCAACAGGGGGCGGGGGAGTTGAGCAGTTCTTC.

V is TRBV4-1 and J is TRBJ2-2; TRBD2 agrees at 7 bases. The CDR3 consists of 15 residues. V gave up 4 bases and J gave up 2 bases; unmatched junction bases: 4. CDR1 and CDR2 from the germline V gene are MGHRA and YSYEKL. The CDR3 bases are TGCGCCAGCAGCCGACCGGGACTAAACACCGGGGAGCTGTTTTTT. Amino acids: CASSRPGLNTGELFF.

The chain has TRBV10-1 and TRBJ2-5; D is ambiguous. From germline, CDR1 is WNHNN and CDR2 SYGVQD (reference sequence). Trimming removed 2 bases from V and 3 bases from J, with 7 bases in between. The CDR3 covers 13 residues. CDR3 region: CASSEGRKETQYF. The CDR3 DNA reads TGCGCCAGCAGTGAGGGCAGAAAAGAGACCCAGTACTTC.

The chain employs TRBV2 and TRBJ1-6; TRBD1 matches at 8 bases. The CDR3 covers 17 residues. V lost 6 bases and J lost 7; bases outside the gene matches: 14. Germline assignment: CDR1 SNHLY and CDR2 FYNNEI. CDR3 sequence: CASSAQTGTGNNSPLHF. Here the CDR3 DNA reads TGTGCCAGCAGCGCACAAACCGGGACAGGCAACAATTCACCCCTCCACTTT. Full variable domain (missing parts from reference TRBV2 and TRBJ1-6): EPEVTQTPSHQVTQMGQEVILRCVPISNHLYFYWYRQILGQKVEFLVSFYNNEISEKSEIFDDQFSVERPDGSNFTLKIRSTKLEDSAMYFCASSAQTGTGNNSPLHFGNGTRLTVT.

The chain has TRBV7-9 and TRBJ1-2, with a possible D match to TRBD1 (5 bases). Germline lookup yields CDR1 SEHNR and CDR2 FQNEAQ (reference sequence). V lost 7 bases and J lost 3, with 15 bases in between. The CDR3 contains 14 residues. CDR3 nucleotide sequence: TGTGCCAGCACCCCGGGGGGGTTTGACTATGGCTACACCTTC. This codes for CASTPGGFDYGYTF.

The chain employs TRBV15 and TRBJ1-4, with 7 bases lining up with TRBD1. The germline gives CDR1 LNHNV, CDR2 YYDKDF (reference sequence). There are 16 residues in the CDR3. The J segment lost 0 bases and the V segment lost 9 bases, leaving 10 bases of the junction unmatched. In DNA, the CDR3 is TGTGCCACTAGAGCAGGGACAGACACAACTAATGAAAAACTGTTTTTT. Encoded protein: CATRAGTDTTNEKLFF.

V usage is TRBV18 and J usage is TRBJ1-3, with unresolved D. Per germline, CDR1 KGHSH and CDR2 LQKENI. This CDR3 is built from 16 residues. Trimming removed 3 bases at V and 0 bases at J, with 12 bases between. The CDR3 reads CASSPETPNSGNTIYF. The CDR3 DNA reads TGTGCCAGCTCACCCGAGACACCAAACTCTGGAAACACCATATATTTT.

This chain connects TRBV11-2 to TRBJ2-2, with 9 bases aligning to TRBD2. Germline V gives CDR1 SGHAT, CDR2 FQNNGV. V lost 6 bases to trimming and J lost 3 bases; unmatched junction nucleotides: 14. CDR3 size: 18 residues. The CDR3 DNA reads TGTGCCAGCAGACCGGGACTAGCCTTCCAGGAAGACACCGGGGAGCTGTTTTTT. It specifies CASRPGLAFQEDTGELFF.

This chain links TRBV11-3 with TRBJ2-2; 8 nucleotides agree with TRBD1. CDR1 is SGHNT and CDR2 is YENEEA in the germline V gene. This CDR3 is built from 18 residues. V lost 4 bases to trimming and J lost 6 bases; unmatched junction nucleotides: 16. In DNA form, the CDR3 reads TGTGCCAGCAGCTCTACCAGGGGGCGCTTGGTCGGTGCCGGGGAGCTGTTTTTT. Amino acid sequence: CASSSTRGRLVGAGELFF.

The chain links TRBV9 to TRBJ2-5, with 15 bases fitting TRBD2. V lost 3 bases to trimming and J lost 5 bases; unmatched junction nucleotides: 2. CDR1 is SGDLS and CDR2 is YYNGEE in the germline V gene. The CDR3 sequence is 15 residues long. CDR3 coding DNA: TGTGCCAGCAGCGACGGGACTAGCGGGGGGGAGACCCAGTACTTC. It is translated as CASSDGTSGGETQYF.

This chain joins TRBV5-5 and TRBJ1-4, with D unresolved. This CDR3 spans 15 amino acids. Looked up from germline, CDR1 is SGHKS and CDR2 is YYEKEE (reference sequence). V was cut by 3 bases and J by 0 bases, with 9 bases left in between. CDR3 sequence (DNA): TGTGCCAGCAGCTATGACACCTCAACTAATGAAAAACTGTTTTTT. Its translation: CASSYDTSTNEKLFF.

This clone occurred a few times. The rearrangement joins TRBV30 to TRBJ1-1; possible D gene TRBD1, 5 bases. CDR1 is GTSNPN, CDR2 SVGIG, per germline (reference sequence). Trimming left V 5 bases short and J 4 bases short, with 8 bases between. This CDR3 region has 11 residues. The DNA of the CDR3 is TGTGCCTGGCAGGGAGGCACTGAAGCTTTCTTT. It encodes CAWQGGTEAFF.

The chain is built from TRBV7-9 and TRBJ1-1, with D perhaps matching TRBD1 (5 bases). The V end was cut by 1 base, the J end by 8 bases, with 17 bases between. There are 15 residues in the CDR3. Germline V CDR1 and CDR2: SEHNR, FQNEAQ (reference sequence). This CDR3 reads CASSLEAGFRGEAFF. Here the CDR3 DNA reads TGTGCCAGCAGCTTAGAGGCGGGGTTCCGGGGGGAAGCTTTCTTT.

This clone was seen once. The rearrangement links TRBV18 to TRBJ2-7; 7 nucleotides align to TRBD2. Per germline, CDR1 KGHSH and CDR2 LQKENI. The CDR3 runs to 14 residues. The trim removed 3 bases at V and 3 bases at J, leaving 5 bases unmatched. CDR3 in amino acids: CASSPVSGVYEQYF. The CDR3 bases are TGTGCCAGCTCACCCGTGAGCGGGGTCTACGAGCAGTACTTC.

This chain uses TRBV15 with TRBJ2-2, with TRBD2 matching 11 bases. The CDR3 covers 17 residues. The germline gives CDR1 LNHNV, CDR2 YYDKDF (reference sequence). Trimming at V came to 3 bases and at J to 6 bases, leaving 9 bases not matched to a gene. CDR3 DNA sequence: TGTGCCACCAGCAGCCGTAGCGGGGGGGCCCCCGCCGGGGAGCTGTTTTTT. It specifies CATSSRSGGAPAGELFF.

The gene calls are TRBV30 and TRBJ2-6, with a tentative D call TRBD1 (6 bases). V lost 3 bases, J lost 3 bases, and 21 bases lay in between. This CDR3 spans 18 amino acids. CDR1 and CDR2 from the germline V gene are GTSNPN and SVGIG (reference sequence). CDR3 sequence: CAWRGAGAGSGGANVLTF. In DNA form, the CDR3 reads TGTGCCTGGAGAGGGGCAGGGGCAGGTTCGGGTGGGGCCAACGTCCTGACTTTC.

A few counts support this clone. The J gene is TRBJ2-1, the V gene TRBV7-2; D is ambiguous. Trimming took 2 bases from V and 8 from J, leaving 13 bases between them. The germline CDR1 and CDR2 sequences are SGHTA and FQGNSA. The CDR3 length is 14 residues. CDR3 DNA sequence: TGTGCCAGCAGCTTAACCTCGCTCCGGGATGAGCAGTTCTTC. Protein: CASSLTSLRDEQFF.

The chain combines TRBV7-9 with TRBJ2-5; maybe TRBD2 (6 bases). CDR1 is SEHNR and CDR2 is FQNEAQ in the germline V gene (reference sequence). CDR3 size: 12 residues. V was cut by 3 bases and J by 4 bases, with 6 bases left in between. The chain's CDR3 is CASSFGGETQYF. The CDR3 DNA reads as TGTGCCAGCAGCTTCGGGGGAGAGACCCAGTACTTC.

The chain joins TRBV4-1 to TRBJ2-5; possible D gene TRBD2, 6 bases. CDR1 and CDR2 from the germline V gene are MGHRA and YSYEKL. The V end lost 4 bases, the J end lost 4 bases, and 10 bases lay between the germline ends. The CDR3 extends over 13 amino acids. CDR3 sequence reads: CASSRGARETQYF. The DNA for the CDR3 is TGCGCCAGCAGCCGCGGGGCCCGAGAGACCCAGTACTTC.